The 26 T cell receptor beta chains listed next were all sequenced from one sample in a study of T cells in placental villitis. The immunoSEQ assay was v4. Profiled with immunoSEQ multiplex PCR; TCRdb holds only in-frame clones, not every one. The profile covers around 2,500 clones, with about 81% appearing a single time and 48% taken by the ten largest. Sequences were obtained from placental tissue containing maternal and fetal cells. The receptors were sampled from a human patient with infectious villitis; the placental T cells may come from both mother and fetus.

Comment on this clone: An end of the junction does not agree with germline; a read error may underlie this. This rearrangement joins TRBV6-2 or TRBV6-3 to TRBJ2-2; D is unclear. Germline CDR1 reads MNHEY; CDR2 reads SVGEGT. This CDR3 is 12 amino acids long. The CDR3, as DNA: TGTGCCAGTAGTTACTCCCGGGGGGAGCTGTTTTTT. It translates to CASSYSRGELFF.

The chain carries TRBV7-6 and TRBJ1-1; D not certain. Per the germline V gene, CDR1 is SGHVS and CDR2 is FNYEAQ. Trimming left V 2 bases short and J 0 bases short, with 13 bases between. The CDR3 consists of 16 residues. CDR3 sequence reads: CASSLLAPGLNTEAFF. In nucleotides, the CDR3 is TGTGCCAGCAGCTTACTGGCTCCGGGGTTGAACACTGAAGCTTTCTTT.

In this sample, this clone turned up once. This sequence joins TRBV11-3 and TRBJ2-3; D is ambiguous. The CDR3 contains 13 residues. Trimming stripped 2 bases from V and 1 base from J, with 4 bases between. CDR1 and CDR2 (germline): SGHNT, YENEEA. The CDR3: CASSLQGTDTQYF. Here the CDR3 DNA reads TGTGCCAGCAGCTTACAGGGCACAGATACGCAGTATTTT.

The chain carries TRBV5-6 and TRBJ2-3, with 11 bases aligning to TRBD2. The CDR3 is 15 residues long. With V trimmed by 5 bases and J by 4 bases, 6 bases remained unmatched. CDR1 and CDR2 (germline): SGHDT, YYEEEE. CDR3 DNA: TGTGCCAGCAGTCCGGGGACTAGCGGTTCAGATACGCAGTATTTT. Translating gives CASSPGTSGSDTQYF.

This chain links TRBV18 with TRBJ1-1, with a possible D match to TRBD1 (6 bases). The CDR3 runs to 15 residues. The germline V gene has CDR1 KGHSH and CDR2 LQKENI. V lost 3 bases to trimming and J lost 8 bases, with 19 bases between them. The CDR3 sequence: CASSPLPGSGVEAFF. In DNA form, the CDR3 reads TGTGCCAGCTCACCCCTACCCGGGTCAGGGGTCGAAGCTTTCTTT.

V usage is TRBV29-1 and J usage is TRBJ1-2, with D uncertain. V was trimmed by 5 bases and J by 4 bases, leaving 8 bases between them. CDR1 and CDR2 (germline): SQVTM, ANQGSEA. CDR3 length: 11 amino acids. The CDR3 DNA sequence: TGCAGCGTTTTGAGGTCCTATGGCTACACCTTC. This gives the protein CSVLRSYGYTF.

The rearrangement uses TRBV10-3 and TRBJ1-4; D is perhaps TRBD1 (5 bases). CDR1 and CDR2 (germline): ENHRY, SYGVKD. With 2 bases removed from V and 4 bases from J, the gap between germline ends came to 8 bases. The CDR3 is made up of 14 amino acids. The CDR3 sequence: CAISEQGNNEKLFF. CDR3 nucleotide sequence: TGTGCCATCAGTGAGCAGGGAAATAATGAAAAACTGTTTTTT.

The gene calls are TRBV29-1 and TRBJ1-1; D might be TRBD1 (5 bases). The germline gives CDR1 SQVTM, CDR2 ANQGSEA. Trimming shortened V by 7 bases and J by 1 base, and 13 bases separated the two germline ends. The CDR3 consists of 13 residues. CDR3 nucleotide sequence: TGCAGCGGAACCGCCACAGGGAACACTGAAGCTTTCTTT. Its protein product is CSGTATGNTEAFF.

This chain uses TRBV7-2 with TRBJ2-1; 8 bases fit TRBD2. V lost 1 base, J lost 5 bases, and 4 bases stayed unmatched. Germline V CDR1 and CDR2: SGHTA, FQGNSA. The CDR3 length is 15 residues. The CDR3 loop reads CASSLGTSLDNEQFF. The CDR3 nucleotides are TGTGCCAGCAGCTTAGGGACTAGCCTAGACAATGAGCAGTTCTTC.

The rearrangement links TRBV19 to TRBJ2-5; D possibly corresponds to TRBD2 (6 bases). V was pared by 3 bases and J by 4 bases, with 12 bases between. This CDR3 has 14 amino acids. CDR1 and CDR2 from the germline V gene are LNHDA and SQIVND (reference sequence). The CDR3 loop is CASSILGSGETQYF. In DNA form, the CDR3 reads TGTGCCAGTAGTATTCTCGGGAGCGGAGAGACCCAGTACTTC.

The chain is built from TRBV6-6 and TRBJ1-1; 7 bases are a match to TRBD1. Per germline, CDR1 MNHNY and CDR2 SVGAGI (reference sequence). V lost 2 bases and J lost 3; bases outside the gene matches: 0. This CDR3 is built from 13 residues. The CDR3 DNA sequence: TGTGCCAGCAGTTACAGGGGGCACACTGAAGCTTTCTTT. It codes for CASSYRGHTEAFF.

The rearrangement uses TRBV28 and TRBJ1-1, with TRBD1 matching over 8 bases. V was pared by 5 bases and J by 6 bases, with 5 bases of the junction left unmatched. Germline V lookup: CDR1 MDHEN, CDR2 SYDVKM. The CDR3 sequence is 13 residues long. The CDR3 bases are TGTGCCAGCAGTCCCGGACAGGGTCCTGAAGCTTTCTTT. Amino acid sequence: CASSPGQGPEAFF.

CDR3 sequence: CASSWQGRYEQYF. In nucleotides, the CDR3 is TGTGCCAGCAGTTGGCAGGGACGATACGAGCAGTACTTC. J is TRBJ2-7 and V is TRBV28, with D possibly being TRBD1 or TRBD2 (5 bases each). Between the trimmed V and J ends, which lost 4 bases and 4 bases, there was a span of 11 bases. This CDR3 is built from 13 residues. Germline V gene sequence: CDR1 MDHEN, CDR2 SYDVKM.

In its sample, this clone was seen once. This chain connects TRBV19 to TRBJ2-7; possibly TRBD2 for D (5 bases). Germline CDR1 and CDR2: LNHDA and SQIVND (reference sequence). Trimming took off 3 bases at V and 6 bases at J, with 12 bases between the two ends. This CDR3 has 13 amino acids. CDR3 region: CASSIGVRSEQYF. Written as DNA, the CDR3 is TGTGCCAGTAGTATCGGGGTTCGTAGCGAGCAGTACTTC. The complete variable domain, with remaining parts taken from reference TRBV19 and TRBJ2-7, reads DGGITQSPKYLFRKEGQNVTLSCEQNLNHDAMYWYRQDPGQGLRLIYYSQIVNDFQKGDIAEGYSVSREKKESFPLTVTSAQKNPTAFYLCASSIGVRSEQYFGPGTRLTVT.

The chain couples TRBV30 to TRBJ2-5; 11 bases are shared with TRBD2. Germline assignment: CDR1 GTSNPN and CDR2 SVGIG (reference sequence). The J segment lost 4 bases and the V segment lost 1 base, leaving 5 bases of the junction unmatched. The length of the CDR3 is 15 residues. CDR3 DNA: TGTGCCTGGAGTGGTGATAGCGGGAGGGTAGAGACCCAGTACTTC. Translated: CAWSGDSGRVETQYF.

This clone has just one count. The chain links TRBV5-1 to TRBJ2-3; 12 nucleotides match TRBD2. The CDR3 is made up of 15 amino acids. The trim removed 2 bases at V and 4 bases at J, leaving 2 bases unmatched. Germline CDR1 reads SGHRS; CDR2 reads YFSETQ. The chain's CDR3 is CASSFSSGGADTQYF. CDR3 DNA: TGCGCCAGCAGCTTCTCTAGCGGGGGGGCAGATACGCAGTATTTT. The full variable domain, completed using reference TRBV5-1 and TRBJ2-3, is KAGVTQTPRYLIKTRGQQVTLSCSPISGHRSVSWYQQTPGQGLQFLFEYFSETQRNKGNFPGRFSGRQFSNSRSEMNVSTLELGDSALYLCASSFSSGGADTQYFGPGTRLTVL.

This clone was recorded a few times. The V call is TRBV9, the J call TRBJ1-3; D is ambiguous. The V end was cut by 0 bases, the J end by 0 bases, with 4 bases between. The germline gives CDR1 SGDLS, CDR2 YYNGEE. The CDR3 length is 14 residues. The CDR3 here is CASSVDSSGNTIYF. The CDR3 DNA follows: TGTGCCAGCAGCGTAGACAGCTCTGGAAACACCATATATTTT. Combining the CDR3 with reference TRBV9 and TRBJ1-3 gives the whole variable domain DSGVTQTPKHLITATGQRVTLRCSPRSGDLSVYWYQQSLDQGLQFLIQYYNGEERAKGNILERFSAQQFPDLHSELNLSSLELGDSALYFCASSVDSSGNTIYFGEGSWLTVV.

The V and J genes are TRBV29-1 and TRBJ1-1; TRBD1 might be the D (5 bases). V gave up 7 bases and J gave up 5 bases, with 14 bases separating them. CDR1 is SQVTM and CDR2 is ANQGSEA in the germline V gene. The CDR3 covers 12 residues. CDR3 sequence reads: CSAFVRGTEAFF. CDR3 coding DNA: TGCAGCGCCTTCGTCCGGGGGACTGAAGCTTTCTTT.

The chain joins TRBV28 to TRBJ2-1, with D possibly called TRBD1 or TRBD2 (5 bases each). The CDR3 is 15 amino acids. The V gene's germline CDR1 is MDHEN and CDR2 SYDVKM. The V gene lost 3 bases and the J gene lost 6 bases, with 15 bases spanning the gap. This chain's CDR3 is CASSFLGTNSNEQFF. CDR3 coding DNA: TGTGCCAGCAGTTTTCTAGGGACCAACTCCAATGAGCAGTTCTTC.

V is TRBV20-1 and J is TRBJ1-2; TRBD1 agrees at 7 bases. Germline assignment: CDR1 DFQATT and CDR2 SNEGSKA (reference sequence). The CDR3 length is 11 residues. Written as DNA, the CDR3 is TGCGTCTGGAAGGGGGCAAATGGCTACACCTTC. As protein: CVWKGANGYTF.

The chain joins TRBV7-8 to TRBJ2-5; D is unresolved. This CDR3 is 11 amino acids long. V was pared by 1 base and J by 7 bases, with 4 bases between. Germline CDR1 reads SGHVS; CDR2 reads FQNEAQ. CDR3 protein: CASSLGRTQYF. For the CDR3, the DNA is TGTGCCAGCAGCTTAGGACGGACCCAGTACTTC. The whole variable domain, remainder taken from reference TRBV7-8 and TRBJ2-5, is GAGVSQSPRYKVAKRGQDVALRCDPISGHVSLFWYQQALGQGPEFLTYFQNEAQLDKSGLPSDRFFAERPEGSVSTLKIQRTQQEDSAVYLCASSLGRTQYFGPGTRLLVL.

This clone was detected only a few times. V gene TRBV18 combines with J gene TRBJ1-4; the match to TRBD1 covers 10 bases. V lost 3 bases and J lost 7; bases outside the gene matches: 11. CDR1 and CDR2 (germline): KGHSH, LQKENI. The CDR3 runs 17 residues. In DNA form, the CDR3 reads TGTGCCAGCTCACCCATCCCTGGGACAGGGGTGATTGAAAAACTGTTTTTT. Its protein product is CASSPIPGTGVIEKLFF.

This chain uses TRBV30 with TRBJ2-3; D remains unclear. The germline V gene encodes CDR1 GTSNPN and CDR2 SVGIG (reference sequence). The CDR3 loop spans 11 amino acids. V was pared by 0 bases and J by 5 bases, with 3 bases between. In nucleotides, the CDR3 is TGTGCCTGGAGTGTACTAGATACGCAGTATTTT. Amino acids: CAWSVLDTQYF.

The chain links TRBV3-1 (or the pseudogene TRBV3-2) to TRBJ2-5, with D hard to call. The V end lost 5 bases, the J end lost 5 bases, and 15 bases lay between the germline ends. The CDR3 has 14 residues. In germline, CDR1 is LGHDT, CDR2 YNNKEL (reference sequence). Here the CDR3 reads CASSSIFLSETQYF. In DNA, the CDR3 is TGTGCCAGCAGCAGTATATTTCTCTCTGAGACCCAGTACTTC.

A few counts support this clone. A junction boundary mismatches the germline segment, possibly from a read error. The J gene is TRBJ2-5, the V gene TRBV2; 7 nucleotides match TRBD2. In germline, CDR1 is SNHLY, CDR2 FYNNEI. The CDR3 runs to 13 residues. CDR3 DNA sequence: TGTGCCAGCAGTAAAGCGGGATTGGAGACCCAGTACTTC. This encodes CASSKAGLETQYF.

There are a few counts of this clone. The chain combines TRBV2 with TRBJ1-1; D is ambiguous. V dropped 6 bases and J dropped 0 bases, with 11 bases sitting between them. CDR1 and CDR2 (germline): SNHLY, FYNNEI. The CDR3 loop spans 14 amino acids. The CDR3 bases are TGTGCCAGCAGGCAGAGCCATATGAACACTGAAGCTTTCTTT. Its protein product is CASRQSHMNTEAFF.